This T cell receptor beta chain emerged from a study of control samples from healthy donors and cancer patients. Here immunoSEQ multiplex PCR was the method, and the copy in TCRdb shows in-frame clones only, minus some. Of roughly 200,000 clones in the sample, 90% to 95% were seen once. Germline V lookup: CDR1 MNHNS, CDR2 SASEGT. V trimming: 4 bases; J trimming: 4 bases; junction bases outside the gene matches: 8. The CDR3 is 16 amino acids. Sequences were obtained from blood. This receptor was obtained from a young man in good health. The chain uses TRBV6-1 and TRBJ2-2; 8 bases are a match to TRBD1. The CDR3 loop reads CASSARGRGPTGELFF. In DNA form, the CDR3 reads TGTGCCAGCAGTGCTCGTGGCAGGGGGCCCACCGGGGAGCTGTTTTTT.